A single sample gave rise to the 4 T cell receptor beta chains below, sequenced in a study of ipilimumab plus nivolumab after autologous stem cell transplantation. Profiled with immunoSEQ multiplex PCR; TCRdb holds only in-frame clones, not every one. The data contain about 84,000 clones, 83% of them seen just once; the ten biggest clones take up 2% to 2.5%. Sequencing used PBMCs, obtained in a trial of ipilimumab plus nivolumab as post-transplant consolidation. The receptor set was obtained from a male donor with diffuse large B-cell lymphoma.

The V and J genes are TRBV11-2 and TRBJ2-7, with a possible D match to TRBD1 (5 bases). CDR1 SGHAT and CDR2 FQNNGV come from the germline V gene. This CDR3 comprises 14 residues. Trimming left V 3 bases short and J 6 bases short, with 15 bases between. CDR3 in amino acids: CASSLVRVRGEQYF. Here the CDR3 DNA reads TGTGCCAGCAGCTTGGTCAGGGTTCGTGGCGAGCAGTACTTC.

Concerning this clone itself: The sample holds other DNA sequences that translate to the same CDR3. The V call is TRBV5-1, the J call TRBJ1-2; no clear D gene. Per the germline V gene, CDR1 is SGHRS and CDR2 is YFSETQ. CDR3 size: 14 residues. V lost 0 bases and J lost 0, with 6 bases in between. The CDR3 coding sequence is TGCGCCAGCAGCTTGGGCAGTTCTAACTATGGCTACACCTTC. It codes for CASSLGSSNYGYTF.

The chain joins TRBV6-5 to TRBJ2-1; TRBD1 or TRBD2 may be the D gene (5 bases each). The CDR3 has 16 residues. The V gene lost 4 bases and the J gene lost 9 bases, with 22 bases spanning the gap. Germline V gene data show CDR1 as MNHEY and CDR2 as SVGAGI. The CDR3 reads CASSSLMGVGEGEQFF. The CDR3 DNA reads as TGTGCCAGCAGTTCCCTCATGGGGGTTGGGGAAGGTGAGCAGTTCTTC.

The chain uses TRBV9 and TRBJ1-5, with TRBD1 as a possible D gene (6 bases). Deletions cut 4 bases from V and 4 bases from J, with 15 bases between. The CDR3 has 15 residues. Germline CDR1 SGDLS, CDR2 YYNGEE. The CDR3 coding sequence is TGTGCCAGCAGCACTAACCCAGGGGAAAATCAGCCCCAGCATTTT. Amino acids: CASSTNPGENQPQHF.